This entry lists 20 T cell receptor beta chains sequenced from one sample in a study of shared T cell receptors in the human thymus. Using immunoSEQ multiplex PCR, the repertoire was profiled, and TCRdb retains in-frame clones only, with some absent. The table lists just under 550,000 clones, around three quarters of them singletons. The same specimen was also included in a second study, on human thymus T cells.

Sequenced input: thymocytes. Receptors originate from a boy in the first two years of life with a congenital heart defect.

This clone appeared a few times. CDR3 sequence: CASSLRTIQNEQYF. The CDR3 nucleotides read TGTGCCAGCAGCTTACGGACTATTCAGAACGAGCAGTACTTC. This chain uses TRBV5-4 with TRBJ2-7; a possible D gene is TRBD2 (6 bases). CDR3 length: 14 residues. Germline values: CDR1 SGHNT, CDR2 YYREEE (reference sequence). V was pared by 2 bases and J by 5 bases, with 14 bases between.

The J gene is TRBJ2-6, the V gene TRBV7-9, with 7 bases identical to TRBD1. The CDR3 contains 16 residues. Germline V gene lookup returns CDR1 SEHNR and CDR2 FQNEAQ (reference sequence). With 3 bases clipped from V and 2 bases from J, the junction kept 4 bases outside the gene matches. CDR3 residues: CASSFLDRAGANVLTF. The CDR3, as DNA: TGTGCCAGCAGCTTTCTCGACAGGGCTGGGGCCAACGTCCTGACTTTC. Full variable domain (rest looked up from reference TRBV7-9 and TRBJ2-6): DTGVSQNPRHKITKRGQNVTFRCDPISEHNRLYWYRQTLGQGPEFLTYFQNEAQLEKSRLLSDRFSAERPKGSFSTLEIQRTEQGDSAMYLCASSFLDRAGANVLTFGAGSRLTVL.

This chain connects TRBV5-1 to TRBJ2-1, with a possible D match to TRBD1 (6 bases). Between the trimmed V and J ends, which lost 8 bases and 3 bases, there was a span of 15 bases. Germline-derived CDR1 and CDR2 are SGHRS and YFSETQ. The CDR3 covers 14 residues. The CDR3 nucleotides are TGCGCCAGTTCACAGGGAGTGGGCTACAATGAGCAGTTCTTC. Amino acids: CASSQGVGYNEQFF.

The chain uses TRBV27 and TRBJ2-5; D is undetermined. V was trimmed by 4 bases and J by 5 bases, leaving 11 bases between them. Germline V gene lookup returns CDR1 MNHEY and CDR2 SMNVEV (reference sequence). The CDR3 is made up of 13 amino acids. CDR3 nucleotide sequence: TGTGCCAGCAGTTCAAATGCCCGGGAGACCCAGTACTTC. It encodes CASSSNARETQYF.

This clone has only one observation. This chain uses TRBV29-1 with TRBJ2-5, with a tentative D call TRBD1 (5 bases). Germline values: CDR1 SQVTM, CDR2 ANQGSEA. V gave up 4 bases and J gave up 6 bases, with 12 bases separating them. The CDR3 extends over 12 amino acids. The CDR3 bases are TGCAGCGTTGGAGGCAGGGCGAAGACCCAGTACTTC. As protein: CSVGGRAKTQYF. Complete variable domain (other parts from reference TRBV29-1 and TRBJ2-5): SAVISQKPSRDICQRGTSLTIQCQVDSQVTMMFWYRQQPGQSLTLIATANQGSEATYESGFVIDKFPISRPNLTFSTLTVSNMSPEDSSIYLCSVGGRAKTQYFGPGTRLLVL.

This rearrangement joins TRBV15 to TRBJ2-7; D remains unclear. The V gene's germline CDR1 is LNHNV and CDR2 YYDKDF (reference sequence). V dropped 0 bases and J dropped 6 bases, with 9 bases sitting between them. The CDR3 length is 13 residues. Here the CDR3 reads CATSRDLSSEQYF. CDR3 DNA sequence: TGTGCCACCAGCAGAGACTTAAGTAGCGAGCAGTACTTC.

Worth noting for this clone: A junction end diverges from the germline sequence, so it may reflect a read error. The chain couples TRBV5-1 to TRBJ1-4; D is perhaps TRBD1 (6 bases). CDR3 length equals 14 residues. CDR1 SGHRS and CDR2 YFSETQ come from the germline V gene. CDR3 sequence: CASSLGRGDEKLFF. The CDR3 nucleotides read TGCGCCAGCAGTTTGGGCAGGGGTGATGAAAAACTGTTTTTT.

The CDR3 sequence: CASSQDSLAGDWEQYF. DNA for the CDR3: TGCGCCAGCAGCCAAGATTCACTAGCGGGAGACTGGGAGCAGTACTTC. The J gene is TRBJ2-7, the V gene TRBV4-3; 11 bases are a match to TRBD2. The junction had 8 bases not matched to a gene; V was cut back by 0 bases and J by 7 bases. Per germline, CDR1 LGHNA and CDR2 YSLEER. The CDR3 is made up of 16 amino acids.

This clone occurred once. The chain employs TRBV5-4 and TRBJ2-7, with TRBD2 matching over 9 bases. CDR1 and CDR2 from the germline V gene are SGHNT and YYREEE (reference sequence). There are 14 residues in the CDR3. V lost 3 bases and J lost 4; bases outside the gene matches: 5. CDR3 coding DNA: TGTGCCAGCAGCTCCCCTGCGGGGGGGTACGAGCAGTACTTC. Its protein product is CASSSPAGGYEQYF. The full variable domain, completed using reference TRBV5-4 and TRBJ2-7, is ETGVTQSPTHLIKTRGQQVTLRCSSQSGHNTVSWYQQALGQGPQFIFQYYREEENGRGNFPPRFSGLQFPNYSSELNVNALELDDSALYLCASSSPAGGYEQYFGPGTRLTVT.

The chain employs TRBV6-5 and TRBJ2-2; 7 nucleotides line up with TRBD2. CDR3 size: 16 residues. In germline, CDR1 is MNHEY, CDR2 SVGAGI. Unmatched junction bases numbered 5, after V lost 0 bases and J lost 4 bases. The CDR3 loop reads CASSYSGGVGTGELFF. For the CDR3, the DNA is TGTGCCAGCAGTTACTCTGGGGGGGTGGGCACCGGGGAGCTGTTTTTT.

The chain links TRBV15 to TRBJ2-7, with 7 bases lining up with TRBD1. This CDR3 contains 16 residues. J was trimmed by 5 bases and V by 5 bases; bases with no gene match: 15. The germline gives CDR1 LNHNV, CDR2 YYDKDF (reference sequence). CDR3 bases: TGTGCCACCAGCGGGATTAGACAGGGAAGAGAAGACGAGCAGTACTTC. Translated, it gives CATSGIRQGREDEQYF.

J is TRBJ2-1 and V is TRBV4-3, with a weak D call TRBD1 (6 bases). Looked up from germline, CDR1 is LGHNA and CDR2 is YSLEER. V was pared by 0 bases and J by 0 bases, with 12 bases between. The CDR3 is 17 amino acids. This CDR3 reads CASSQDQGQSSYNEQFF. DNA of the CDR3: TGCGCCAGCAGCCAAGATCAAGGACAGAGCTCCTACAATGAGCAGTTCTTC.

CDR3 sequence reads: CASSSGTGRDEQYF. DNA for the CDR3: TGTGCCAGCAGCTCCGGGACAGGGAGGGACGAGCAGTACTTC. The J gene is TRBJ2-7, the V gene TRBV11-2, with TRBD1 matching 9 bases. CDR1 is SGHAT, CDR2 FQNNGV, per germline. The V and J ends lost 4 bases and 5 bases, in that order; junction bases with no gene match: 6. The CDR3 spans 14 residues.

This clone was recorded only once. The chain is built from TRBV5-1 and TRBJ1-2; 9 nucleotides align to TRBD1. V dropped 3 bases and J dropped 3; count of bases not matched to a gene: 9. The CDR3 length is 16 residues. Germline assignment: CDR1 SGHRS and CDR2 YFSETQ. The CDR3 loop reads CASSSSGTGNDYGYTF. The CDR3 DNA follows: TGCGCCAGCAGCTCATCCGGGACAGGGAACGACTATGGCTACACCTTC.

The rearrangement links TRBV27 to TRBJ2-7, with D possibly TRBD1 on 6 matching bases. Looked up from germline, CDR1 is MNHEY and CDR2 is SMNVEV (reference sequence). V was trimmed by 4 bases and J by 7 bases, leaving 14 bases between them. The CDR3 sequence is 13 residues long. The chain's CDR3 is CASSSREQGEQYF. The CDR3 DNA reads as TGTGCCAGCAGTTCCCGCGAACAGGGAGAGCAGTACTTC.

This clone was detected once. The chain is built from TRBV11-3 and TRBJ2-2; tentative D call: TRBD1 (5 bases). This CDR3 is 17 amino acids long. The V gene lost 0 bases and the J gene lost 6 bases, with 17 bases spanning the gap. Germline V gene lookup returns CDR1 SGHNT and CDR2 YENEEA. Here the CDR3 reads CASSLDPDKGSAGELFF. DNA for the CDR3: TGTGCCAGCAGCTTAGATCCCGATAAGGGGTCGGCCGGGGAGCTGTTTTTT. Drawing the rest from reference TRBV11-3 and TRBJ2-2, the complete variable domain is EAGVVQSPRYKIIEKKQPVAFWCNPISGHNTLYWYLQNLGQGPELLIRYENEEAVDDSQLPKDRFSAERLKGVDSTLKIQPAELGDSAVYLCASSLDPDKGSAGELFFGEGSRLTVL.

This chain links TRBV7-9 with TRBJ1-3, with no clear D. Trimming shortened V by 2 bases and J by 2 bases, and 16 bases separated the two germline ends. Germline assignment: CDR1 SEHNR and CDR2 FQNEAQ (reference sequence). This CDR3 has 17 residues. The CDR3 here is CASSLPRSAGAGNTIYF. CDR3 nucleotide sequence: TGTGCCAGCAGCTTACCGCGGAGTGCGGGTGCTGGAAACACCATATATTTT.

The chain links TRBV5-8 to TRBJ1-1; D is possibly TRBD1 (5 bases). CDR1 is SGHTS, CDR2 YDEGEE, per germline. Trimming removed 0 bases from V and 1 base from J, with 16 bases in between. This CDR3 has 17 amino acids. The CDR3 is CASSLAGDRPANTEAFF. DNA for the CDR3: TGTGCCAGCAGCTTGGCGGGGGACCGCCCGGCGAACACTGAAGCTTTCTTT.

The rearrangement joins TRBV5-6 to TRBJ2-2; the match to TRBD1 covers 10 bases. The CDR3 sequence is 15 residues long. V shed 0 bases, J shed 6 bases, and the junction held 2 bases outside the gene matches. Germline loops: CDR1 SGHDT, CDR2 YYEEEE. CDR3 in amino acids: CASSLGGTGAGELFF. In nucleotides, the CDR3 is TGTGCCAGCAGCTTGGGTGGGACAGGGGCCGGGGAGCTGTTTTTT.

The chain recombines TRBV30 with TRBJ2-7; 13 nucleotides line up with TRBD2. The V and J ends lost 4 bases and 1 base, in that order; junction bases with no gene match: 16. CDR1 and CDR2 from the germline V gene are GTSNPN and SVGIG (reference sequence). The CDR3 extends over 19 amino acids. The CDR3 is CAWNPPGLAGREVSYEQYF. The CDR3 nucleotides read TGTGCCTGGAATCCCCCGGGACTAGCGGGAAGGGAGGTTTCCTACGAGCAGTACTTC.